Reported below is one T cell receptor beta chain. What it binds is unknown. The sample belongs to a study of cytomegalovirus exposure and HLA in healthy donors. In the study overall: In terms of ancestry, the Caucasian-associated cluster contained roughly 80% of the roughly 400 genotyped donors. Broader study findings: About 87% or about 30% of the time was how often most TCR beta V segments were productive, according to an earlier analysis. Listed as cytomegalovirus-associated were 150 to 200 TCR beta chains. Later analysis identified a missense DCLRE1C variant that was linked to TCR beta V- and J-gene trimming.

The CDR3 is made up of 16 amino acids. The V end was cut by 5 bases, the J end by 0 bases, with 13 bases between. The germline CDR1 and CDR2 sequences are MNHNY and SVGAGI (reference sequence). The PCR used 60 Vbeta and 13 Jbeta primers. Method: immunoSEQ multiplex PCR; TCRdb's copy keeps in-frame clones and lacks some. This table has about 200,000 clones, approximately 78% appearing once. V and J are TRBV6-6 and TRBJ1-4, with D unclear. The sequence was obtained from a woman aged 18-30 years in good health and CMV-seronegative. Sequencing was performed on PBMCs. The CDR3 loop is CASSTRVRATNEKLFF. CDR3 coding DNA: TGTGCCAGCAGTACCCGTGTAAGAGCAACTAATGAAAAACTGTTTTTT.